What follows are 15 T cell receptor beta chains derived from one specimen sequenced in a study of blood T cell repertoires in COVID-19. Clones were read by immunoSEQ multiplex PCR, and TCRdb kept only the in-frame ones, dropping some. The sample records about 390,000 clones, around 87% being singletons. Sequencing used peripheral blood. All receptors derive from a woman aged 55 to 70 with COVID-19, enrolled during active disease.

This chain links TRBV10-2 with TRBJ1-6; TRBD1 matches at 7 bases. Losses at the gene ends were 4 bases for V and 10 bases for J; bases not matched to a gene: 7. The CDR3 sequence is 14 residues long. Germline V CDR1 and CDR2: WSHSY, SAAADI. The CDR3 loop is CASSVAGTDSPLHF. The DNA of the CDR3 is TGCGCCAGCAGTGTCGCCGGGACAGACTCACCCCTCCACTTT.

The CDR3 loop is CASSRTGVEAFF. Written as DNA, the CDR3 is TGTGCCAGCAGCCGGACAGGGGTTGAAGCTTTCTTT. The chain uses TRBV3-1 (or the pseudogene TRBV3-2) and TRBJ1-1, with 9 bases that match TRBD1. CDR1 and CDR2 (germline): LGHDT, YNNKEL (reference sequence). The ends lost 4 bases at V and 7 bases at J; junction bases unmatched: 1. This CDR3 is 12 amino acids long.

The chain recombines TRBV30 with TRBJ2-5; no clear D gene. CDR1 is GTSNPN, CDR2 SVGIG, per germline (reference sequence). There are 12 residues in the CDR3. Trimming left V 5 bases short and J 2 bases short, with 9 bases between. The CDR3 nucleotides read TGTGCCTGGGGCGTAAATCAAGAGACCCAGTACTTC. Amino acid sequence: CAWGVNQETQYF.

V is TRBV15 and J is TRBJ2-5, with TRBD2 matching over 10 bases. This CDR3 spans 17 amino acids. CDR1 LNHNV and CDR2 YYDKDF come from the germline V gene (reference sequence). J gave up 7 bases and V 0 bases, and 11 bases lay outside the gene matches. CDR3 coding DNA: TGTGCCACCAGCAGAGAGGCTAGCGGGGGAGCCGTGGCGACCCAGTACTTC. Its translation: CATSREASGGAVATQYF.

The genes are TRBV18 and TRBJ1-2; 8 bases are shared with TRBD1. Germline values: CDR1 KGHSH, CDR2 LQKENI. The J segment lost 4 bases and the V segment lost 2 bases, leaving 6 bases of the junction unmatched. The CDR3 totals 15 residues. The CDR3 nucleotides are TGTGCCAGCTCACCAGGCGCAGGGGGCACCTATGGCTACACCTTC. Its protein product is CASSPGAGGTYGYTF.

The CDR3 sequence is CASSFGTDTDTQYF. Written as DNA, the CDR3 is TGCGCCAGCAGCTTTGGGACAGACACAGATACGCAGTATTTT. The chain employs TRBV5-1 and TRBJ2-3; 7 positions match TRBD1. Germline CDR1 SGHRS, CDR2 YFSETQ. The CDR3 spans 14 residues. Trimming removed 2 bases from V and 2 bases from J; junction bases left unmatched: 2. Using reference TRBV5-1 and TRBJ2-3 for the parts outside the CDR3, the full variable domain is KAGVTQTPRYLIKTRGQQVTLSCSPISGHRSVSWYQQTPGQGLQFLFEYFSETQRNKGNFPGRFSGRQFSNSRSEMNVSTLELGDSALYLCASSFGTDTDTQYFGPGTRLTVL.

The chain links TRBV25-1 to TRBJ2-2; 9 bases agree with TRBD1. This CDR3 comprises 15 residues. V gave up 2 bases and J gave up 5 bases; unmatched junction bases: 3. In germline, CDR1 is MGHDK, CDR2 SYGVNS. The CDR3 loop is CASSELGTGTGELFF. For the CDR3, the DNA is TGTGCCAGCAGTGAACTAGGGACAGGGACCGGGGAGCTGTTTTTT.

This sequence joins TRBV6-2 or TRBV6-3 and TRBJ1-5; the D gene is possibly TRBD1 (6 bases). The CDR3 runs to 14 residues. In germline, CDR1 is MNHEY, CDR2 SVGEGT. Trimming removed 2 bases from V and 5 bases from J, with 10 bases in between. CDR3 in amino acids: CASSYGPGDQPQHF. CDR3 bases: TGTGCCAGCAGTTACGGGCCAGGGGATCAGCCCCAGCATTTT.

The V gene is TRBV7-2, the J gene TRBJ1-5; D unresolved. The CDR3 length is 14 residues. From germline, CDR1 is SGHTA and CDR2 FQGNSA. With 9 bases removed from V and 7 bases from J, the gap between germline ends came to 19 bases. CDR3 loop: CASGPLPGGQPQHF. The CDR3 coding sequence is TGTGCCAGTGGGCCTCTCCCGGGAGGCCAGCCCCAGCATTTT. The complete variable domain, with remaining parts taken from reference TRBV7-2 and TRBJ1-5, reads GAGVSQSPSNKVTEKGKDVELRCDPISGHTALYWYRQSLGQGLEFLIYFQGNSAPDKSGLPSDRFSAERTGGSVSTLTIQRTQQEDSAVYLCASGPLPGGQPQHFGDGTRLSIL.

The V gene is TRBV28, the J gene TRBJ2-3; TRBD2 agrees at 7 bases. Germline CDR1 and CDR2: MDHEN and SYDVKM. This CDR3 contains 14 residues. The junction had 5 bases not matched to a gene; V was cut back by 7 bases and J by 1 base. Here the CDR3 reads CASTPSGGTDTQYF. As DNA, the CDR3 is TGTGCCAGCACTCCAAGCGGGGGCACAGATACGCAGTATTTT.

This clone occurred a few times. In DNA, the CDR3 is TGTGCCAGCAGTGACTCCGCGGGGGGAGATACGCAGTATTTT. Its protein product is CASSDSAGGDTQYF. The gene calls are TRBV6-4 and TRBJ2-3; 8 nucleotides match TRBD2. CDR1 MRHNA and CDR2 SNTAGT come from the germline V gene. V trimming: 0 bases; J trimming: 5 bases; junction bases outside the gene matches: 1. This CDR3 has 14 residues.

V is TRBV5-6 and J is TRBJ1-6, with a possible D match to TRBD1 (5 bases). Trimming took off 7 bases at V and 7 bases at J, with 21 bases between the two ends. The CDR3 is 16 amino acids. Germline V gene data show CDR1 as SGHDT and CDR2 as YYEEEE. The CDR3 DNA reads TGTGCCAGCCTAGGGAGGGGATTATCGGAGAATTCACCCCTCCACTTT. This encodes CASLGRGLSENSPLHF.

The rearrangement links TRBV29-1 to TRBJ2-7; TRBD2 aligns across 8 bases. The CDR3 sequence is 15 residues long. After removal of 2 bases from V and 5 bases from J, the junction contained 11 bases not matched to a gene. In germline, CDR1 is SQVTM, CDR2 ANQGSEA. This CDR3 is CSVESRGARADEQYF. The CDR3 nucleotides are TGCAGCGTTGAATCGCGGGGGGCACGGGCGGACGAGCAGTACTTC.

The J gene is TRBJ1-1, the V gene TRBV7-9, with 9 nucleotides matching TRBD1. V shed 5 bases, J shed 3 bases, and the junction held 7 bases outside the gene matches. Germline CDR1 reads SEHNR; CDR2 reads FQNEAQ (reference sequence). The CDR3 consists of 15 residues. Written as DNA, the CDR3 is TGTGCCAGCAGCCCCGGGACAGGGATGGACACTGAAGCTTTCTTT. It specifies CASSPGTGMDTEAFF. Using reference TRBV7-9 and TRBJ1-1 for the parts outside the CDR3, the full variable domain is DTGVSQNPRHKITKRGQNVTFRCDPISEHNRLYWYRQTLGQGPEFLTYFQNEAQLEKSRLLSDRFSAERPKGSFSTLEIQRTEQGDSAMYLCASSPGTGMDTEAFFGQGTRLTVV.

This chain uses TRBV7-3 with TRBJ2-2, with TRBD1 as a possible D gene (6 bases). Germline V gene lookup returns CDR1 SGHTA and CDR2 FQGTGA. Deletions cut 5 bases from V and 4 bases from J, with 17 bases between. The CDR3 is 16 residues long. This CDR3 is CASSANRAGRTGELFF. The CDR3 region has the DNA TGTGCCAGCAGCGCTAACAGGGCCGGTCGCACCGGGGAGCTGTTTTTT.